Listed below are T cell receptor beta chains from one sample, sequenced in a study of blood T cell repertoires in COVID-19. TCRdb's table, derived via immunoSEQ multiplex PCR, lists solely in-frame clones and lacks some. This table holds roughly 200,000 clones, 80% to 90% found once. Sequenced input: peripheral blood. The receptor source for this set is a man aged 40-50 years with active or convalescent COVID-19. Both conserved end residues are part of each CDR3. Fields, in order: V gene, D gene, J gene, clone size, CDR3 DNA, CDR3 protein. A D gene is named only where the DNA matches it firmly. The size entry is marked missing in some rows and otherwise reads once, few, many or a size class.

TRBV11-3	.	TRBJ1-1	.	TGTGCCAGCAGAGAAGCAGGGGCGATGAACACTGAAGCTTTCTTT	CASREAGAMNTEAFF
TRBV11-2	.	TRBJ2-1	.	TGTGCCAGCAGCGTAAAGGGGGGGTACAATGAGCAGTTCTTC	CASSVKGGYNEQFF
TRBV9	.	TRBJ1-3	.	TGTGCCAGCAGCGTTACCGGACTGAACTCTGGAAACACCATATATTTT	CASSVTGLNSGNTIYF
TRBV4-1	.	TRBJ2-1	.	TGCGCCAGCAGCCAAGTCATAGTTGACCGGGATGAGCAGTTCTTC	CASSQVIVDRDEQFF
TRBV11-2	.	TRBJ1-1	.	TGTGCCAGCTCCAGGGAGATACAGGGTGAAGCTTTCTTT	CASSREIQGEAFF
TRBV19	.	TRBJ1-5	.	TGTGCCAGTAGTTCCCCGACAGGAGTCCGCCTTTCGGGCAATCAGCCCCAGCATTTT	CASSSPTGVRLSGNQPQHF
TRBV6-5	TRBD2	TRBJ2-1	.	TGTGCCAGCAGTCTTAGCGGGGGGCAGTACAATGAGCAGTTCTTC	CASSLSGGQYNEQFF
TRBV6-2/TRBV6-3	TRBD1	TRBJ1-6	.	TGTGCCAGCAGACCTCCACGGACAGGATTTAATTCACCCCTCCACTTT	CASRPPRTGFNSPLHF
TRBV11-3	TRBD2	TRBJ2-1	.	TGTGCCAGCAGCGCGGCTAGCGGCCAATCTTACAATGAGCAGTTCTTC	CASSAASGQSYNEQFF
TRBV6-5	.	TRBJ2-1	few	TGTGCCAGCAGCCGAGATAATTCCTACAATGAGCAGTTCTTC	CASSRDNSYNEQFF
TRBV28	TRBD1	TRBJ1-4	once	TGTGCCAGCAGTTCGGGACAGGAGGCTGAAAAACTGTTTTTT	CASSSGQEAEKLFF
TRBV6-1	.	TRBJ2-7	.	TGTGCCAGCAGTGTAGCAAAGGGAGCCTACGAGCAGTACTTC	CASSVAKGAYEQYF
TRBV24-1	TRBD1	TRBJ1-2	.	TGTGCCACCAGTGATCCGGGACAGATCTTCGGCTACACCTTC	CATSDPGQIFGYTF
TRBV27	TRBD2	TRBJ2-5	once	TGTGCCAGCAGGGCCGGGACTAGCGTTGGAGAGACCCAGTACTTC	CASRAGTSVGETQYF
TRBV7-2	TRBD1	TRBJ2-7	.	TGTGCCAGCAGCCTGGACAGGCACTCCTACGAGCAGTACTTC	CASSLDRHSYEQYF
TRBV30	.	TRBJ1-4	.	TGTGCCTGGAGTAGAGGTTCGTTCGGGGAAAAACTGTTTTTT	CAWSRGSFGEKLFF
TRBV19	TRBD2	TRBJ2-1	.	TGTGCCAGTAGTACGACTAGCGGGGTTCGGAATGAGCAGTTCTTC	CASSTTSGVRNEQFF
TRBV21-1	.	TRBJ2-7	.	TGTGCCAGCAGCAACCCTAAACCGGGACAGGGTCGGACTAGCGGGCACGAGCAGTACTTC	CASSNPKPGQGRTSGHEQYF
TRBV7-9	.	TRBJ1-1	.	TGTGCCAGTGGTGGACAGAACACTGAAGCTTTCTTT	CASGGQNTEAFF
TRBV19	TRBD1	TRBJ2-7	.	TGTGCCAGTAGTGCACTATCCGGGACAGGGGCCTACGAGCAGTACTTC	CASSALSGTGAYEQYF
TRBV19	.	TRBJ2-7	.	TGTGCCAGTAGTCCATGGCAGGGGAGCTACGAGCAGTACTTC	CASSPWQGSYEQYF
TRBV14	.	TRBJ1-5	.	TGTGCCAGCAGCCGCCAACGCCAGGGCAAGTGGGGCAATCAGCCCCAGCATTTT	CASSRQRQGKWGNQPQHF
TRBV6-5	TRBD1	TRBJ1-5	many	TGTGCCAGCAGGAATATGGGACAGCCCAATCAGCCCCAGCATTTT	CASRNMGQPNQPQHF
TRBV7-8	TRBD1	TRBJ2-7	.	TGTGCCAGCAGTCCGGGACAGACCCGTTACGAGCAGTACTTC	CASSPGQTRYEQYF
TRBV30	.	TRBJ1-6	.	TGTGCCTGGAGTCCAGGGCTGGGTTCACCCCTCCACTTT	CAWSPGLGSPLHF
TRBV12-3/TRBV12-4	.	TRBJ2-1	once	TGTGCCAGCAGTTTGCCTAGTGCGGTTGAGCAGTTCTTC	CASSLPSAVEQFF
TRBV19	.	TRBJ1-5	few	TGTGCCAGTAGTATAGTAGGCGGGGGACAGCCCCAGCATTTT	CASSIVGGGQPQHF
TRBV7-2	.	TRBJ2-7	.	TGTGCCAGCAGCTTAGTCTTGGGTCGGGAGTACGAGCAGTACTTC	CASSLVLGREYEQYF
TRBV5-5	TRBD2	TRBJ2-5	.	TGTGCCAGCAGCCCGGGGAGGGGAATCGAAGAGACCCAGTACTTC	CASSPGRGIEETQYF
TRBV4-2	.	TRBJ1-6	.	TGTGCCAGCAGCCAAGATCGTAAGGGGGTGGATTCACCCCTCCACTTT	CASSQDRKGVDSPLHF
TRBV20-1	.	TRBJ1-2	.	TGCAGTGCCAAGACAGTCTATGGCTACACCTTC	CSAKTVYGYTF
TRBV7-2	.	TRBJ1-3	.	TGTGCCAGCAGCTTAGCTAGCGGGGCTACTCCTGGAAACACCATATATTTT	CASSLASGATPGNTIYF
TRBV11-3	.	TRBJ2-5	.	TGTGCCAGCAACGCACAGGGGGGGAGGGAGACCCAGTACTTC	CASNAQGGRETQYF
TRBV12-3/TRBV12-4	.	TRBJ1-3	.	TGTGCCAGCAGGAGTCCTGGAAACACCATATATTTT	CASRSPGNTIYF
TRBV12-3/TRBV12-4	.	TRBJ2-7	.	TGTGCCAGCAGTTTAGCGCGGTACGAGCAGTACTTC	CASSLARYEQYF
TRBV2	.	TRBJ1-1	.	TGTGCCAGCACCAGGGAAGGGGACACTGAAGCTTTCTTT	CASTREGDTEAFF
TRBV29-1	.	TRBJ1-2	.	TGCAGCGTTGAACGGACGGGGTATGGCTACACCTTC	CSVERTGYGYTF
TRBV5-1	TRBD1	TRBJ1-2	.	TGCGCCAGCAGCCTAGGGACAGCGACTGGCTATGGCTACACCTTC	CASSLGTATGYGYTF
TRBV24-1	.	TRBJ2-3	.	TGTGCCACCGGAAGCGGGACACCTATGCGGGAAACGCAGTATTTT	CATGSGTPMRETQYF
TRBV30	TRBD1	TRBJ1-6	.	TGTGCCTGGAGTCCACAGGGGGCTTACTCACCCCTCCACTTT	CAWSPQGAYSPLHF
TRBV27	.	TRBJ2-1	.	TGTGCCAGCAGTTTAGGGTGGGGACTCACCTACAATGAGCAGTTCTTC	CASSLGWGLTYNEQFF
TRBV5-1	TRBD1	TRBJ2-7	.	TGCGCCAGCAGCTTCCAAGGACAGGGGGCGTACGAGCAGTACTTC	CASSFQGQGAYEQYF
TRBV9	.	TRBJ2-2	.	TGTGCCAGCAGCGTAGAATATGGAGCGAACACCGGGGAGCTGTTTTTT	CASSVEYGANTGELFF
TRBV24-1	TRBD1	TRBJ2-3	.	TGTGCCACCAGTGACCGAATGACAGGGCTGGCAGATACGCAGTATTTT	CATSDRMTGLADTQYF
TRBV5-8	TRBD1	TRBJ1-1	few	TGTGCCAGCATCTCACCGTGGACAGGGAGCACTGAAGCTTTCTTT	CASISPWTGSTEAFF
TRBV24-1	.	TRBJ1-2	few	TGTGCCACCAGTGATTTCGGGGGGTATGGCTACACCTTC	CATSDFGGYGYTF
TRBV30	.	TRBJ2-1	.	TGTGCCTGGATGCAGGGTCCATACAATGAGCAGTTCTTC	CAWMQGPYNEQFF
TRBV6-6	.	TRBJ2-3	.	TGTGCCAGCAGTTCCCCGCGGCCCGCAGATACGCAGTATTTT	CASSSPRPADTQYF
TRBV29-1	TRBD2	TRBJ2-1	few	TGCAGCGTTGAGGGACTAGCGGGGGTTGAGCAGTTCTTC	CSVEGLAGVEQFF
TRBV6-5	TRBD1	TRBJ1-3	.	TGTGCCAGCAGGCAACAGGGGCTCTCTGGAAACACCATATATTTT	CASRQQGLSGNTIYF
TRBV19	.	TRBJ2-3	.	TGTGCCAGTAGGGCGGTATTGGCAGATACGCAGTATTTT	CASRAVLADTQYF
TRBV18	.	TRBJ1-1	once	TGTGCCAGCTCACCACCTGTGGCAGCTGAAGCTTTCTTT	CASSPPVAAEAFF